Listed here is a single T cell receptor (beta chain). The sample comes from a study of blood T cell repertoires in COVID-19. Across the whole study: Acute-phase and convalescent COVID-19 samples originated in the United States, Italy and Spain. Sample material is recorded as cDNA or gDNA derived from T cells, B-cell-depleted T cells, or PBMCs.

Assay: immunoSEQ multiplex PCR; the TCRdb copy retains only in-frame clones and omits some. The data hold hundreds of thousands of clones, with around 90% observed a single time. Germline values: CDR1 GTSNPN, CDR2 SVGIG (reference sequence). V dropped 3 bases and J dropped 7; count of bases not matched to a gene: 10. The CDR3 length is 16 residues. This clonotype originated in a man in his sixties who had recovered from COVID-19. This chain uses TRBV30 with TRBJ2-1; 12 bases line up with TRBD2. The sequencing input was peripheral blood. DNA of the CDR3: TGTGCCTGGAGAGATGACGGACTAGCGGGAAGAAATGAGCAGTTCTTC. It encodes CAWRDDGLAGRNEQFF.